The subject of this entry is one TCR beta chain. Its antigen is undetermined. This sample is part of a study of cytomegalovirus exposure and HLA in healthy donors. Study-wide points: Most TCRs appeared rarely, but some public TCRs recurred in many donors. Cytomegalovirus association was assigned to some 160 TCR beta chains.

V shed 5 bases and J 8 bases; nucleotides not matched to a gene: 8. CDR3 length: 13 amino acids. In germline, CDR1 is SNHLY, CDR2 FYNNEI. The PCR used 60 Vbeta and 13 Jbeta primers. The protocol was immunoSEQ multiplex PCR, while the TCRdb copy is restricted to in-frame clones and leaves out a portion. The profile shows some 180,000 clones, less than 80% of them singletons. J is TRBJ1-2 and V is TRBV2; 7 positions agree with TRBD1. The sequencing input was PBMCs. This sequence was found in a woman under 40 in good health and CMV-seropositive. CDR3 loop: CASSLRDSLGYTF. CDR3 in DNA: TGTGCCAGCAGTCTTAGGGACAGCCTGGGCTACACCTTC.